This T cell receptor (beta chain) came from a study of shared clonotypes between healthy human individuals (dated by TCRdb to the early 2020s). Broadly, across the study: Three men and two women, aged 18 to 49 years, made up the cohort. Per donor, leukapheresis produced somewhere between about 0.9 and 9 billion PBMCs. Different laboratories and diverse techniques were used to prepare libraries and sequence TCR repertoires, to increase sequencing depth and limit assay-specific biases. To estimate repertoire size and how much clonotype sharing occurs between individuals, the study deeply sequenced the blood TCR repertoires of roughly 5 healthy adults. Per donor, three plates each were used for CD4 naive and CD4 memory, two for CD8 naive, and one for CD8 memory.

Healthy HIV-negative adults with no recently reported acute infections or vaccinations were included as donors. Every donor was a Caucasian adult residing in Nashville, Tennessee, USA. CD4+ T cells were enriched by magnetic negative selection, after which naive cells were positively selected on CD45RA and the negative fraction was taken as the memory subset. Blood was collected by leukapheresis, and PBMCs were isolated by Ficoll-Histopaque density gradient centrifugation and then cryopreserved in liquid nitrogen vapor phase. Analytical flow cytometry was used to check the purity and quantity of every magnetically sorted T cell population. From each sorted fraction, genomic DNA was isolated and quantified by UV absorbance on a Nanodrop 2000c. As concerns this clone: Its target antigen remains unknown. The record has no base qualities; no much larger clone is one base away.

Study-wide conclusions, independent of this receptor: Naive subsets generally had larger estimated clonotype richness than memory subsets did. Pairwise subsampling indicated that sequencing depth was expected to affect the degree of clonotype sharing among donors. Rarefaction of sorted-subset datasets indicated incomplete sequencing despite the large sequencing depth. Compared with non-shared clonotypes, clonotypes shared by all four sorted-subset donors had higher generation probabilities. Sampling was limited to blood, and TCR repertoires in tissue likely differ from TCR repertoires in blood. The small number of donors limited the genetic and exposure-history diversity represented. About 5% of naive CD4, 3.5% of naive CD8, 2.3% of memory CD4, and roughly 0.4% of memory CD8 clonotypes were shared across a few donors.

Using the deep immunoSEQ assay, multiplex PCR amplified TCR CDR3 regions from genomic DNA. Extracted genomic DNA from each cell subset was distributed evenly across all wells of several immunoSEQ 96-well plates, and each plate was treated as a replicate. Each replicate PCR for sorted subsets received around 200 ng genomic DNA, equal to about 30,000 T cell genomes. Purified libraries were measured with a Qubit 3.0 fluorometer, size-checked on a Bioanalyzer 2100, and measured again with the KAPA Library Quantification kit. Each immunoSEQ 96-well plate was sequenced on its own single-read 150-cycle Illumina NextSeq 550 flow cell. Per the authors' processing: Because only junctional sequences without quality scores were contained in the immunoSEQ output, filtering matching that applied to full-length reads could not be performed. Sequences were annotated with PyIR, a Python wrapper for IgBLAST v1.9, and V/J genes and CDR3 were assigned using IMGT germline references. Reads were removed for weak V/J assignments (E-value above 1e-6), missing CDR3, stop codons, out-of-frame junctions, or ambiguous translated residues. V3J clonotypes were defined by identical inferred V gene, J gene, and CDR3 amino acid sequence. To compute the percentage overlap between repertoires, the number of shared unique clonotypes was divided by the size of the smaller repertoire. Three approaches were used to assess repertoire richness: RTK rarefaction, the Chao1 estimator, and Recon v2.1 estimates of unobserved clonotypes. Generation probabilities for all TCRbeta clonotypes obtained by the gDNA method from several donors were computed using OLGA. Sourced from immuneACCESS, this table was stored by TCRdb with only in-frame sequences that have V and J called. A share of the clones is absent; for the studies checked, an unresolved V gene accounts for under half, and the remainder has no known explanation. That table furnishes V, J and clone size, whereas the DNA furnished D and trimming. Across this sample there are about 980,000 clones, with around 80% seen only once. Approximately 1.5% of the sample goes to the ten largest clones.

The sequence was collected from a man between 18 and 29 years old in good health. Sequencing was carried out using memory CD4+ T cells sorted from blood. The sample's cell subset or site label, decoded: CD45RA-negative fraction.

The sequenced DNA is TGTGCCAGCAGTTCCCTAGGTTCGGGCAAGAACACTGAAGCTTTCTTT. This translates into CASSSLGSGKNTEAFF. Recombination linked TRBV27 to TRBJ1-1; the D gene cannot be named for sure. V loses 4 bases, J loses 1 base, and the germline ends lie 16 bases apart. The CDR3 contains 16 residues, cysteine and phenylalanine counted. Just CDR3 DNA is preserved here, 48 bases in frame from base 1. CDR1 MNHEY and CDR2 SMNVEV are derived from the germline V gene (reference sequence).